Listed here are 22 T cell receptor beta chains from one sample, sequenced in a study of human T cells and chemical hapten exposure. Time point noted: patch test 1, 2 weeks after DPC sensitization. Indicated treatment: therapeutic diphenylcyclopropenone sensitization with weekly scalp DPC. TCRdb itself ran the RACE reads through MiXCR, one entry per CDR3 protein. The repertoire holds about 49,000 distinct CDR3 sequences, with around 9.3% as singletons. Sequences were derived from whole blood, sampled in connection with sensitization to the hapten diphenylcyclopropenone (DPC). These receptors came from a woman in her forties or fifties with alopecia areata. Some clones in this sample may be carry-over from other donors' samples.

Worth noting for this clonotype: This may be a read error: a much more frequent sequence differs by one nucleotide. The V and J genes are TRBV30 and TRBJ1-2; D not certain. Germline assignment: CDR1 GTSNPN and CDR2 SVGIG (reference sequence). The CDR3 is 10 amino acids. The chain's CDR3 is CTWASYGYTF. DNA of the CDR3: TGTACCTGGGCCAGCTATGGCTACACCTTC.

A few counts support this clonotype. The chain joins TRBV7-2 to TRBJ2-7, with 7 bases that match TRBD1. CDR3 length equals 15 residues. With V trimmed by 0 bases and J by 5 bases, 7 bases remained unmatched. Germline V CDR1 and CDR2: SGHTA, FQGNSA. The CDR3 DNA reads TGTGCCAGCAGCTTAGCGCTAACAGGGGTAAACGAGCAGTACTTC. Amino acid sequence: CASSLALTGVNEQYF.

The genes are TRBV28 and TRBJ1-2; no definite D call. The ends were cut back, 3 bases at V and 7 bases at J, with 12 bases in the middle. The CDR3 is 13 amino acids. Germline lookup yields CDR1 MDHEN and CDR2 SYDVKM. In DNA form, the CDR3 reads TGTGCCAGCAGTTTTAGCGAAGGTTTTGGCTACACCTTC. Its protein product is CASSFSEGFGYTF.

This clonotype occurred many times. The chain joins TRBV6-6 to TRBJ1-1; no reliable D call. V was clipped by 2 bases and J by 1 base, with 8 bases between them. In germline, CDR1 is MNHNY, CDR2 SVGAGI (reference sequence). The CDR3 sequence is 14 residues long. Here the CDR3 reads CASSYRVSNTEAFF. In DNA, the CDR3 is TGTGCCAGCAGTTACAGGGTCTCGAACACTGAAGCTTTCTTT.

Only a few counts were recorded for this clonotype. The rearrangement uses TRBV7-2 and TRBJ2-1, with 10 bases identical to TRBD1. The CDR3 totals 16 residues. J gave up 1 base and V 5 bases, and 5 bases lay outside the gene matches. Germline V lookup: CDR1 SGHTA, CDR2 FQGNSA. CDR3 protein: CASSKRDRGSYNEQFF. The CDR3 DNA reads as TGTGCCAGCAGCAAACGGGACAGGGGTTCCTACAATGAGCAGTTCTTC.

This clonotype has a count of ten or more. The CDR3 DNA reads as TGCAGTGCAGAGACAGGCATTGCTGAAGCTTTCTTT. It yields the protein CSAETGIAEAFF. The chain uses TRBV20-1 and TRBJ1-1, with D tentatively TRBD1 (6 bases). V lost 6 bases, J lost 6 bases, and 14 bases lay in between. Germline V gene sequence: CDR1 DFQATT, CDR2 SNEGSKA (reference sequence). This CDR3 spans 12 amino acids.

This clonotype was seen many times. The chain recombines TRBV3-1 with TRBJ2-5; 8 bases agree with TRBD2. In germline, CDR1 is LGHDT, CDR2 YNNKEL (reference sequence). The CDR3 contains 16 residues. V was pared by 4 bases and J by 0 bases, with 7 bases of the junction left unmatched. The CDR3 DNA sequence: TGTGCCAGCAGCCCTAAGACTAGCGTGGACCAAGAGACCCAGTACTTC. Translation gives CASSPKTSVDQETQYF.

A word on this clonotype: Since a much larger clone is just one base distant, this may be a read error. The V and J genes are TRBV6-2 or TRBV6-3 and TRBJ2-5; 8 nucleotides line up with TRBD2. The CDR3 runs 13 residues. CDR1 is MNHEY and CDR2 is SVGEGT in the germline V gene. The CDR3: CTTRAGATETQYF. The CDR3 DNA is TGTACCACGAGAGCGGGGGCCACGGAGACCCAGTACTTC.

This clonotype was observed many times. The chain joins TRBV18 to TRBJ2-3, with TRBD2 as a possible D gene (6 bases). V lost 4 bases, J lost 1 base, and 18 bases lay in between. The germline V gene has CDR1 KGHSH and CDR2 LQKENI. The CDR3 length is 17 residues. The CDR3 nucleotides read TGTGCCAGCTCACTACCGGGACTCCTATCAGGCACAGATACGCAGTATTTT. Translation: CASSLPGLLSGTDTQYF.

This clonotype was seen at least ten times. The chain has TRBV11-1 and TRBJ2-2; D call uncertain. Germline CDR1 is SGHAT and CDR2 is FQDESV (reference sequence). Trimming stripped 5 bases from V and 7 bases from J, with 8 bases between. The CDR3 is 12 residues long. The CDR3 spells CASSPLVGELFF. The DNA for the CDR3 is TGTGCCAGCAGCCCCCTGGTCGGGGAGCTGTTTTTT.

A word on this clonotype: A clone one base away is much larger, so this may be a read error. This chain uses TRBV20-1 with TRBJ2-1; the D gene could be TRBD1 or TRBD2 (6 bases each). The germline gives CDR1 DFQATT, CDR2 SNEGSKA (reference sequence). The CDR3 is 15 amino acids. The CDR3 DNA is TGCAGGGCTGCTAGCGTCGACAGGACCTACAATGAGCAGTTCTTC. Protein product: CRAASVDRTYNEQFF.

This clonotype was seen a few times. The V and J genes are TRBV10-1 and TRBJ2-7, with D unclear. V was trimmed by 0 bases and J by 5 bases, leaving 5 bases between them. The CDR3 covers 12 residues. The germline V gene has CDR1 WNHNN and CDR2 SYGVQD (reference sequence). The CDR3 loop reads CASSESKDEQYF. DNA of the CDR3: TGCGCCAGCAGTGAGTCGAAGGACGAGCAGTACTTC.

This clonotype was seen ten or more times. J is TRBJ2-1 and V is TRBV14; D uncertain. Trimming left V 0 bases short and J 14 bases short, with 11 bases between. Germline loops: CDR1 SGHDN, CDR2 FVKESK. CDR3 length: 12 amino acids. CDR3 sequence reads: CASSQDWGNKFF. CDR3 sequence (DNA): TGTGCCAGCAGCCAAGATTGGGGTAATAAGTTCTTC.

Many counts were recorded for this clonotype. In DNA, the CDR3 is TGCAGTGCTAGGCGGGGACAGGGCAACTACGAGCAGTACTTC. This gives the protein CSARRGQGNYEQYF. The V call is TRBV20-1, the J call TRBJ2-7; 9 bases map to TRBD1. Germline V gene data show CDR1 as DFQATT and CDR2 as SNEGSKA (reference sequence). With V trimmed by 3 bases and J by 3 bases, 6 bases remained unmatched. The CDR3 consists of 14 residues.

In this sample, this clonotype turned up many times. J is TRBJ2-5 and V is TRBV20-1; 14 nucleotides align to TRBD2. Germline CDR1 reads DFQATT; CDR2 reads SNEGSKA (reference sequence). The J segment lost 7 bases and the V segment lost 5 bases, leaving 9 bases of the junction unmatched. This CDR3 region has 15 residues. In DNA form, the CDR3 reads TGCAGTGCTCGTTGGACTAGCGGGAGGTTTGGGACCCAGTACTTC. Translation gives CSARWTSGRFGTQYF.

The CDR3 protein is CASSLSPTNEKLFF. The CDR3 DNA is TGTGCCAGCAGCTTAAGTCCAACTAATGAAAAACTGTTTTTT. The chain carries TRBV12-3 or TRBV12-4 and TRBJ1-4; D remains ambiguous. V lost 6 bases to trimming and J lost 0 bases, with 8 bases between them. CDR3 length: 14 amino acids.

This clonotype occurred many times. The chain has TRBV2 and TRBJ2-7, with 9 bases aligning to TRBD1. The germline gives CDR1 SNHLY, CDR2 FYNNEI. The CDR3 spans 14 residues. V lost 4 bases to trimming and J lost 5 bases; unmatched junction nucleotides: 6. CDR3 DNA: TGTGCCAGCAGTGTACAGGGGGCGATAAACGAGCAGTACTTC. Translated, it gives CASSVQGAINEQYF.

There are a few counts of this clonotype. The chain combines TRBV11-2 with TRBJ1-2, with D perhaps matching TRBD1 (5 bases). The germline CDR1 and CDR2 sequences are SGHAT and FQNNGV. V was shortened by 0 bases and J by 6 bases, with 14 bases between the two germline ends. CDR3 length equals 15 residues. The CDR3 sequence: CASSLDLRGGHGYTF. DNA for the CDR3: TGTGCCAGCAGCTTAGATCTTCGGGGCGGGCATGGCTACACCTTC.

This clonotype was picked up many times. The gene calls are TRBV4-3 and TRBJ2-5, with 10 bases lining up with TRBD2. This CDR3 is built from 16 residues. The germline gives CDR1 LGHNA, CDR2 YSLEER. The V and J ends lost 2 bases and 1 base, in that order; junction bases with no gene match: 4. The CDR3 region is CASSQRASGSQETQYF. CDR3 DNA sequence: TGCGCCAGCAGCCAAAGGGCTAGCGGGAGCCAAGAGACCCAGTACTTC.

The chain uses TRBV6-5 and TRBJ1-6; D unclear. CDR3 length equals 14 residues. With 6 bases removed from V and 11 bases from J, the gap between germline ends came to 17 bases. Looked up from germline, CDR1 is MNHEY and CDR2 is SVGAGI. CDR3 sequence (DNA): TGTGCCAGCAGGCGTAATAAGAGGGATGCACCCCTCCACTTT. Its protein product is CASRRNKRDAPLHF.

This clonotype was counted a few times. This chain connects TRBV6-4 to TRBJ2-1, with 8 bases lining up with TRBD2. Trimming removed 5 bases from V and 8 bases from J; junction bases left unmatched: 8. Germline CDR1 and CDR2: MRHNA and SNTAGT. The CDR3 contains 14 residues. This CDR3 reads CASSSGLVFDEQFF. CDR3 coding DNA: TGTGCCAGCAGTTCGGGACTAGTTTTCGATGAGCAGTTCTTC.

The chain employs TRBV4-3 and TRBJ2-7; TRBD2 is a possible D gene (5 bases). Germline loops: CDR1 LGHNA, CDR2 YSLEER. V was trimmed by 0 bases and J by 4 bases, leaving 16 bases between them. This CDR3 comprises 16 residues. CDR3: CASSQDARAPHYEQYF. The DNA of the CDR3 is TGCGCCAGCAGCCAAGATGCGAGGGCCCCCCATTACGAGCAGTACTTC.